The 31 T cell receptor beta chains below were found in one sample sequenced in a study of blood T cells in healthy people across ages. With a J-beta primer mix and a sample-barcoded 5' primer, a second PCR ran about 7 to 11 cycles. In TCRdb, the 5' RACE reads were re-called with MiXCR into one record per CDR3 protein. Here the sample spans around 870,000 distinct CDR3 sequences, more than 25% being singletons. Sequencing input: blood. These receptors were obtained from a woman of 80 years or more in good health.

This clonotype was picked up many times. The V call is TRBV20-1, the J call TRBJ2-3, with D perhaps matching TRBD1 (5 bases). CDR1 DFQATT and CDR2 SNEGSKA come from the germline V gene (reference sequence). The germline V and J ends were trimmed by 1 base and 3 bases, with 11 bases remaining between them. CDR3 length: 14 amino acids. CDR3 sequence: CSARAAGLTDTQYF. Written as DNA, the CDR3 is TGCAGTGCTAGAGCGGCAGGGCTTACAGATACGCAGTATTTT.

This clonotype has ten or more counts. V gene TRBV5-1 combines with J gene TRBJ2-6; 7 positions agree with TRBD1. V trimming: 4 bases; J trimming: 0 bases; junction bases outside the gene matches: 10. This CDR3 has 18 residues. Germline V gene lookup returns CDR1 SGHRS and CDR2 YFSETQ. The CDR3 is CASSPRWDSSSGANVLTF. In DNA form, the CDR3 reads TGCGCCAGCAGCCCCCGATGGGACAGCTCCTCTGGGGCCAACGTCCTGACTTTC.

This clonotype has at least ten counts. The chain links TRBV20-1 to TRBJ2-3; D may be TRBD1 or TRBD2 (6 bases each). Trimming stripped 5 bases from V and 7 bases from J, with 19 bases between. Per the germline V gene, CDR1 is DFQATT and CDR2 is SNEGSKA (reference sequence). This CDR3 region has 14 residues. The CDR3 DNA reads as TGCAGTGCTTCCCAGGAGGGGGGTGGACATACGCAGTATTTT. Its protein is CSASQEGGGHTQYF.

In its sample, this clonotype was seen many times. V is TRBV29-1 and J is TRBJ1-5, with TRBD1 as a possible D gene (5 bases). Germline V gene sequence: CDR1 SQVTM, CDR2 ANQGSEA. Trimming cost V 4 bases and J 2 bases, with 9 bases left between them. The CDR3 spans 13 residues. Here the CDR3 reads CSVAGTRNQPQHF. Written as DNA, the CDR3 is TGCAGCGTTGCTGGGACCCGCAATCAGCCCCAGCATTTT. The whole variable domain, filled in from reference TRBV29-1 and TRBJ1-5, reads SAVISQKPSRDICQRGTSLTIQCQVDSQVTMMFWYRQQPGQSLTLIATANQGSEATYESGFVIDKFPISRPNLTFSTLTVSNMSPEDSSIYLCSVAGTRNQPQHFGDGTRLSIL.

This clonotype was counted many times. The chain couples TRBV18 to TRBJ2-3, with TRBD2 as a possible D gene (5 bases). The germline CDR1 and CDR2 sequences are KGHSH and LQKENI. The CDR3 sequence is 14 residues long. V lost 6 bases to trimming and J lost 1 base, with 11 bases between them. This CDR3 is CASSETRGTDTQYF. CDR3 DNA: TGTGCCAGCTCGGAAACTAGGGGCACAGATACGCAGTATTTT.

Comment on this clonotype: One base away lies a much larger clone, so this may be a sequencing read error. The J gene is TRBJ1-5, the V gene TRBV6-5; no reliable D call. CDR1 is MNHEY and CDR2 is SVGAGI in the germline V gene. The CDR3 has 15 amino acids. The germline V and J ends were trimmed by 0 bases and 3 bases, with 9 bases remaining between them. CDR3 protein: CASSYSVVDNQPQHF. The CDR3 DNA sequence: TGTGCCAGCAGTTACTCGGTGGTAGACAATCAGCCCCAGCATTTT.

Concerning this clonotype itself: A much larger clone differs by one base, so this may be a read error. This chain connects TRBV5-1 to TRBJ2-1; either TRBD1 or TRBD2 may fit D (5 bases each). The DNA matches TRBJ2-7 better at its end, which makes the J call doubtful. The CDR3 spans 15 residues. The germline gives CDR1 SGHRS, CDR2 YFSETQ. The CDR3 DNA follows: TGCGCCAGCAGCTTGGGGTCAGGGCCTGGGAGTGAGCAGTACTTC. Translation gives CASSLGSGPGSEQYF.

This chain links TRBV9 with TRBJ2-2, with TRBD1 identical over 7 bases. The CDR3 is 17 amino acids. Looked up from germline, CDR1 is SGDLS and CDR2 is YYNGEE. Losses at the gene ends were 0 bases for V and 0 bases for J; bases not matched to a gene: 5. CDR3 DNA: TGTGCCAGCAGCGTAGTATCAGGGGGTGCGAACACCGGGGAGCTGTTTTTT. The encoded protein is CASSVVSGGANTGELFF.

Comments on this clonotype: It may be a read error: a sequence one base away is much more abundant. The chain combines TRBV14 with TRBJ2-1; D might be TRBD1 (5 bases). V lost 5 bases and J 10 bases, leaving 15 bases between the germline ends. The CDR3 length is 13 residues. Germline values: CDR1 SGHDN, CDR2 FVKESK. CDR3 sequence reads: CASSVQGFGEQFF. The CDR3 DNA sequence: TGTGCCAGCAGCGTCCAGGGTTTCGGCGAGCAGTTCTTC.

This clonotype occurred many times. The genes are TRBV6-4 and TRBJ2-1; D might be TRBD2 (7 bases). V dropped 2 bases and J dropped 7 bases, with 15 bases sitting between them. CDR1 is MRHNA, CDR2 SNTAGT, per germline. This CDR3 comprises 15 residues. CDR3 protein: CASSDKGGQWNEQFF. The CDR3 DNA reads as TGTGCCAGCAGTGACAAGGGGGGGCAATGGAATGAGCAGTTCTTC.

In regard to this clonotype: This could be a read error, since a much larger clone is one nucleotide away. This chain connects TRBV10-2 to TRBJ1-2, with a weak D call TRBD1 (6 bases). The CDR3 has 13 residues. Germline V gives CDR1 WSHSY, CDR2 SAAADI. CDR3 nucleotide sequence: TGCGCCAGCAGCCCAGACAGGCGGTATGGCCACACCTTC. Encoded protein: CASSPDRRYGHTF.

This clonotype appeared many times. The chain is built from TRBV2 and TRBJ2-1; 8 bases fit TRBD1. The V gene end was trimmed by 7 bases and the J gene end by 6 bases; junction bases not matched to a gene: 5. CDR1 is SNHLY and CDR2 is FYNNEI in the germline V gene. The CDR3 has 13 residues. CDR3 in amino acids: CASNTQGVNEQFF. CDR3 DNA: TGTGCCAGCAACACACAGGGGGTCAATGAGCAGTTCTTC.

DNA of the CDR3: TGCAGTGCTAGAGATCAGAGGACAGGGGGCTACAATGAGCAGTTCTTC. Protein: CSARDQRTGGYNEQFF. This sequence joins TRBV20-1 and TRBJ2-1; 10 bases map to TRBD1. Unmatched junction bases numbered 5, after V lost 0 bases and J lost 3 bases. The V gene's germline CDR1 is DFQATT and CDR2 SNEGSKA (reference sequence). CDR3 length: 16 residues.

This sequence joins TRBV2 and TRBJ2-2, with D possibly being TRBD1 or TRBD2 (5 bases each). The CDR3 runs to 14 residues. Trimming took off 4 bases at V and 7 bases at J, with 13 bases between the two ends. Per the germline V gene, CDR1 is SNHLY and CDR2 is FYNNEI. The chain's CDR3 is CASSGSVGLGELFF. Here the CDR3 DNA reads TGTGCCAGCAGTGGTAGCGTGGGGCTCGGGGAGCTGTTTTTT.

Notes on this clonotype: The conserved phenylalanine or tryptophan is not found at the CDR3 terminus, so this likely reflects a read error. This sequence joins TRBV30 and TRBJ1-1; perhaps TRBD1 as D (5 bases). This CDR3 spans 14 amino acids. Germline assignment: CDR1 GTSNPN and CDR2 SVGIG (reference sequence). V was pared by 2 bases and J by 1 base, with 11 bases between. The CDR3, as DNA: TGTGCCTGGAGTTGGGGGGTGCAGAACACTGAAGCTTTCTGT. Its translation: CAWSWGVQNTEAFC.

V gene TRBV7-2 combines with J gene TRBJ1-5, with 7 bases aligning to TRBD1. The germline V gene encodes CDR1 SGHTA and CDR2 FQGNSA. CDR3 length: 15 amino acids. After removal of 5 bases from V and 5 bases from J, the junction contained 9 bases not matched to a gene. CDR3 DNA sequence: TGTGCCAGCAGCACTACAGGGGTAGGTTATCAGCCCCAGCATTTT. Amino acid sequence: CASSTTGVGYQPQHF. Filled out from reference TRBV7-2 and TRBJ1-5, the complete variable domain reads GAGVSQSPSNKVTEKGKDVELRCDPISGHTALYWYRQSLGQGLEFLIYFQGNSAPDKSGLPSDRFSAERTGGSVSTLTIQRTQQEDSAVYLCASSTTGVGYQPQHFGDGTRLSIL.

A note on this clonotype: With a much larger clone just one base away, this may be a read error. This chain connects TRBV20-1 to TRBJ2-1; 9 bases fit TRBD1. The CDR3 is 16 residues long. Germline CDR1 and CDR2: DFQATT and SNEGSKA (reference sequence). The V segment lost 0 bases and the J segment 2 bases; nucleotides outside the gene matches: 5. As DNA, the CDR3 is TGCAGTGCTAGAGATCGTGGGACAGGGACCTACAATGAGCAGTTCTTC. Its translation is CSARDRGTGTYNEQFF.

This clonotype showed up just a few times. A much larger clone differs by one base, so this may be a read error. J is TRBJ2-1 and V is TRBV20-1, with 7 positions matching TRBD2. The ends lost 5 bases at V and 3 bases at J; junction bases unmatched: 4. The germline gives CDR1 DFQATT, CDR2 SNEGSKA (reference sequence). The CDR3 covers 13 residues. The DNA for the CDR3 is TGCAGTGCTGGCGGGGGAGGCTACAATGAGCAGTTCTTC. Translated: CSAGGGGYNEQFF.

This clonotype was counted many times. V and J are TRBV28 and TRBJ2-3; no clear D. CDR3 length: 17 residues. Trimming removed 4 bases from V and 1 base from J, with 18 bases in between. Germline V gene lookup returns CDR1 MDHEN and CDR2 SYDVKM. CDR3 coding DNA: TGTGCCAGCAGTTCTTTATCTAGTGGGTTTCGCACAGATACGCAGTATTTT. This encodes CASSSLSSGFRTDTQYF.

This clonotype was detected many times. The CDR3 nucleotides read TGCAGTGCTAGACTGACAGGCTGGAACTACGAGCAGTACTTC. Translated, it gives CSARLTGWNYEQYF. V is TRBV20-1 and J is TRBJ2-7, with D possibly matching TRBD1 (6 bases). From germline, CDR1 is DFQATT and CDR2 SNEGSKA (reference sequence). This CDR3 comprises 14 residues. Trimming removed 2 bases from V and 3 bases from J, with 14 bases in between.

This clonotype was counted ten times or more. The gene calls are TRBV28 and TRBJ2-1, with D maybe TRBD2 (5 bases). Germline CDR1 reads MDHEN; CDR2 reads SYDVKM. Trimming pared 3 bases from V and 6 bases from J, leaving 9 bases between. This CDR3 comprises 13 residues. CDR3 sequence (DNA): TGTGCCAGCAGTTTTGAGCTAGCCAATGAGCAGTTCTTC. Protein product: CASSFELANEQFF.

This clonotype was picked up many times. This chain uses TRBV5-6 with TRBJ2-3; no clear D. The germline V gene has CDR1 SGHDT and CDR2 YYEEEE. V lost 4 bases to trimming and J lost 0 bases, with 6 bases between them. This CDR3 region has 13 residues. In DNA form, the CDR3 reads TGTGCCAGCAGCCGCCCAAGCACAGATACGCAGTATTTT. Its protein is CASSRPSTDTQYF. Combining the CDR3 with reference TRBV5-6 and TRBJ2-3 gives the whole variable domain DAGVTQSPTHLIKTRGQQVTLRCSPKSGHDTVSWYQQALGQGPQFIFQYYEEEERQRGNFPDRFSGHQFPNYSSELNVNALLLGDSALYLCASSRPSTDTQYFGPGTRLTVL.

The table lists this clonotype with many counts. CDR3 in DNA: TGTGCCAGCAGCCCGGACACCGGAAACTATGGCTACACCTTC. This gives the protein CASSPDTGNYGYTF. This sequence joins TRBV7-2 and TRBJ1-2; D perhaps matches TRBD1 (5 bases). Per germline, CDR1 SGHTA and CDR2 FQGNSA. V was trimmed by 5 bases and J by 2 bases, leaving 12 bases between them. The CDR3 runs 14 residues.

V and J are TRBV12-3 or TRBV12-4 and TRBJ2-3, with D perhaps TRBD1 or TRBD2 (5 bases each). The CDR3 consists of 16 residues. The V and J ends lost 3 bases and 4 bases respectively, with 17 bases between them. CDR3 bases: TGTGCCAGCAGTTTCGGTACTAGAGGGGTAGCAGATACGCAGTATTTT. The encoded protein is CASSFGTRGVADTQYF.

This clonotype was seen at least ten times. The chain recombines TRBV9 with TRBJ2-1; possibly TRBD2 for D (6 bases). V gave up 0 bases and J gave up 13 bases, with 14 bases separating them. Germline V lookup: CDR1 SGDLS, CDR2 YYNGEE. The CDR3 contains 13 residues. CDR3 amino acids: CASSVGLDAIQFF. DNA of the CDR3: TGTGCCAGCAGCGTAGGACTAGACGCTATACAGTTCTTC.

This clonotype has a count of ten or more. The gene calls are TRBV5-5 and TRBJ2-7, with 9 bases matching TRBD1. The germline CDR1 and CDR2 sequences are SGHKS and YYEKEE (reference sequence). J lost 3 bases, V lost 4 bases, and 8 bases had no gene match. The CDR3 sequence is 15 residues long. As DNA, the CDR3 is TGTGCCAGCAGCGGGACAGGGAGGAATATCTACGAGCAGTACTTC. Translating it yields CASSGTGRNIYEQYF.

This clonotype was seen more than once but under ten times. The V and J genes are TRBV13 and TRBJ1-1; weak D call: TRBD1 (6 bases). Germline values: CDR1 PRHDT, CDR2 FYEKMQ (reference sequence). V dropped 4 bases and J dropped 0 bases, with 21 bases sitting between them. This CDR3 contains 18 residues. This chain's CDR3 is CASSYRRAAGAMNTEAFF. CDR3 nucleotides: TGTGCCAGCAGCTACCGCCGTGCGGCAGGGGCGATGAACACTGAAGCTTTCTTT.

The table lists this clonotype with a few counts. This chain joins TRBV6-2 or TRBV6-3 and TRBJ2-3, with D perhaps given as TRBD1 or TRBD2 (6 bases each). This CDR3 has 17 residues. Trimming left V 5 bases short and J 0 bases short, with 18 bases between. Germline CDR1 and CDR2: MNHEY and SVGEGT. This CDR3 is CASSRDGGSTSTDTQYF. The CDR3 DNA reads as TGTGCCAGCAGTCGTGACGGGGGCAGCACTAGCACAGATACGCAGTATTTT.

The rearrangement joins TRBV7-2 to TRBJ1-4; D uncertain. Germline V gives CDR1 SGHTA, CDR2 FQGNSA. Trimming took off 1 base at V and 0 bases at J, with 6 bases between the two ends. CDR3 size: 15 residues. CDR3 nucleotides: TGTGCCAGCAGCTTAGGTTGGACAACTAATGAAAAACTGTTTTTT. Its translation: CASSLGWTTNEKLFF.

The chain carries TRBV12-3 or TRBV12-4 and TRBJ2-2, with D tentatively TRBD1 or TRBD2 (6 bases each). V was shortened by 7 bases and J by 8 bases, with 14 bases between the two germline ends. The CDR3 totals 13 residues. The CDR3 loop is CASTSWGAGELFF. As DNA, the CDR3 is TGTGCCAGCACCTCTTGGGGGGCTGGGGAGCTGTTTTTT.

This clonotype has just one count. This chain joins TRBV20-1 and TRBJ1-1; maybe TRBD1 (5 bases). The CDR3 consists of 13 residues. Trimming removed 6 bases from V and 0 bases from J, with 11 bases in between. The germline CDR1 and CDR2 sequences are DFQATT and SNEGSKA (reference sequence). CDR3 bases: TGCAGTGCCCACGACAGTCTGAACACTGAAGCTTTCTTT. Encoded protein: CSAHDSLNTEAFF.